This record covers a single TCR beta chain. The V gene lost 1 base and the J gene lost 11 bases, with 8 bases spanning the gap. CDR3 length equals 11 residues. In the original analysis: Reference gene primers were amplified, and this amplification served to estimate nucleated cell counts. Clones were read by immunoSEQ multiplex PCR, and TCRdb kept only the in-frame ones, dropping some. The V and J calls and clone size were taken over from that table, and D and trimming were inferred from the DNA. The repertoire holds more than 35,000 clones, more than 80% seen once, with about 14% in the top ten. The source of the sample is a study of blood T cell repertoires in COVID-19. In the study overall: Material from acute and convalescent COVID-19 was sourced from the United States, Italy and Spain. Sources were T cells, B-cell-depleted T cells, or PBMCs; the material itself was cDNA or gDNA.

The chain combines TRBV12-3 or TRBV12-4 with TRBJ1-2; D call uncertain. The sequence derives from a man aged 45-65 years with active or convalescent COVID-19. Sample: peripheral blood. CDR3 residues: CASSLDREYTF. CDR3 nucleotide sequence: TGTGCCAGCAGTTTAGACCGGGAGTACACCTTC.